Listed here are 14 T cell receptor beta chains from one sample, sequenced in a study of cytomegalovirus exposure and HLA in healthy donors. Primers for the PCR totalled 60 Vbeta and 13 Jbeta. TCRdb's table, derived via immunoSEQ multiplex PCR, lists solely in-frame clones and lacks some. Among approximately 160,000 clones, 80% to 85% were seen once, and the ten largest hold around 2%. Sequences were obtained from PBMCs. The receptors stem from a human donor in good health.

The chain joins TRBV9 to TRBJ2-3; the D gene is possibly TRBD1 (5 bases). This CDR3 is built from 13 residues. Germline loops: CDR1 SGDLS, CDR2 YYNGEE. V was trimmed by 0 bases and J by 6 bases, leaving 8 bases between them. The CDR3 coding sequence is TGTGCCAGCAGCGTAGTGGGGCCTGATACGCAGTATTTT. Translation: CASSVVGPDTQYF.

V gene TRBV5-5 combines with J gene TRBJ1-2, with 7 bases matching TRBD1. Per germline, CDR1 SGHKS and CDR2 YYEKEE (reference sequence). CDR3 length: 15 residues. Trimming at V came to 4 bases and at J to 4 bases, leaving 10 bases not matched to a gene. CDR3 amino acids: CASSPGGGAVYGYTF. The CDR3, as DNA: TGTGCCAGCAGCCCAGGGGGAGGTGCAGTCTATGGCTACACCTTC.

The rearrangement links TRBV6-5 to TRBJ1-1, with D perhaps matching TRBD1 (6 bases). Trimming took 5 bases from V and 4 from J, leaving 14 bases between them. This CDR3 contains 14 residues. Germline V lookup: CDR1 MNHEY, CDR2 SVGAGI. The CDR3 loop is CASSPLTGSTEAFF. In DNA form, the CDR3 reads TGTGCCAGCAGTCCGCTAACAGGGAGCACTGAAGCTTTCTTT.

The J gene is TRBJ1-1, the V gene TRBV7-9; D remains unclear. V gave up 8 bases and J gave up 3 bases, with 16 bases separating them. The CDR3 has 14 amino acids. Germline V gene sequence: CDR1 SEHNR, CDR2 FQNEAQ (reference sequence). DNA of the CDR3: TGTGCCAGCGGTGAGACACGTACGTACACTGAAGCTTTCTTT. It encodes CASGETRTYTEAFF.

This chain joins TRBV9 and TRBJ2-3; 9 nucleotides agree with TRBD2. With V trimmed by 1 base and J by 6 bases, 6 bases remained unmatched. This CDR3 spans 15 amino acids. Germline V gene data show CDR1 as SGDLS and CDR2 as YYNGEE. The CDR3 loop is CASSVSGGPADTQYF. CDR3 bases: TGTGCCAGCAGCGTAAGCGGGGGGCCCGCTGATACGCAGTATTTT.

J is TRBJ2-4 and V is TRBV2; TRBD1 matches at 8 bases. Trimming cost V 6 bases and J 0 bases; bases outside gene matches: 4. The CDR3 runs 15 residues. CDR1 SNHLY and CDR2 FYNNEI come from the germline V gene. CDR3 nucleotides: TGTGCCAGCAGCGGACAGGGTTTAGCCAAAAACATTCAGTACTTC. This gives the protein CASSGQGLAKNIQYF.

The chain is built from TRBV5-8 and TRBJ1-5, with a possible D match to TRBD1 (6 bases). CDR3 length: 13 amino acids. V lost 4 bases to trimming and J lost 3 bases, with 8 bases between them. Germline V gene data show CDR1 as SGHTS and CDR2 as YDEGEE. Here the CDR3 DNA reads TGTGCCAGCAGCCGGGACAACAATCAGCCCCAGCATTTT. This gives the protein CASSRDNNQPQHF.

The chain has TRBV7-2 and TRBJ1-1, with D unresolved. The CDR3 is 13 amino acids. Germline CDR1 and CDR2: SGHTA and FQGNSA. V lost 5 bases, J lost 1 base, and 8 bases lay in between. CDR3 in amino acids: CASSPDWNTEAFF. In DNA, the CDR3 is TGTGCCAGCAGCCCGGACTGGAACACTGAAGCTTTCTTT.

The J gene is TRBJ2-2, the V gene TRBV2; TRBD1 is a possible D gene (5 bases). Germline loops: CDR1 SNHLY, CDR2 FYNNEI. The length of the CDR3 is 14 residues. V lost 2 bases and J lost 5, with 9 bases in between. CDR3 region: CASSESSGTGELFF. CDR3 DNA sequence: TGTGCCAGCAGTGAATCGTCAGGGACCGGGGAGCTGTTTTTT.

The J gene is TRBJ2-1, the V gene TRBV7-9; weak D call: TRBD1 (6 bases). The CDR3 is 13 amino acids. CDR1 and CDR2 from the germline V gene are SEHNR and FQNEAQ (reference sequence). Trimming pared 5 bases from V and 5 bases from J, leaving 10 bases between. CDR3 protein: CASSLDSNNEQFF. The DNA of the CDR3 is TGTGCCAGCAGCCTGGACAGCAACAATGAGCAGTTCTTC.

The V call is TRBV7-9, the J call TRBJ1-5, with D tentatively TRBD1 (5 bases). The V and J ends lost 0 bases and 5 bases respectively, with 8 bases between them. The germline V gene encodes CDR1 SEHNR and CDR2 FQNEAQ (reference sequence). The CDR3 is 14 residues long. The CDR3 DNA follows: TGTGCCAGCAGCTTAGCGGGGGGGGATCAGCCCCAGCATTTT. Residues: CASSLAGGDQPQHF.

The V gene is TRBV5-6, the J gene TRBJ2-1, with D hard to call. V was trimmed by 1 base and J by 7 bases, leaving 9 bases between them. CDR3 length: 13 residues. Germline V gene data show CDR1 as SGHDT and CDR2 as YYEEEE. The CDR3 nucleotides are TGTGCCAGCAGCTTGACAAGTTCTAATGAGCAGTTCTTC. This translates into CASSLTSSNEQFF. Full variable domain (missing parts from reference TRBV5-6 and TRBJ2-1): DAGVTQSPTHLIKTRGQQVTLRCSPKSGHDTVSWYQQALGQGPQFIFQYYEEEERQRGNFPDRFSGHQFPNYSSELNVNALLLGDSALYLCASSLTSSNEQFFGPGTRLTVL.

This chain connects TRBV5-4 to TRBJ1-5, with D possibly being TRBD1 (5 bases). Germline CDR1 SGHNT, CDR2 YYREEE (reference sequence). The CDR3 length is 14 residues. Deletions cut 0 bases from V and 5 bases from J, with 9 bases between. The CDR3 loop reads CASSLGTGDQPQHF. The CDR3 nucleotides read TGTGCCAGCAGCTTGGGGACGGGGGATCAGCCCCAGCATTTT.

The chain carries TRBV2 and TRBJ1-5; D uncertain. Germline V gene data show CDR1 as SNHLY and CDR2 as FYNNEI. This CDR3 is built from 13 residues. Trimming pared 6 bases from V and 7 bases from J, leaving 13 bases between. DNA of the CDR3: TGTGCCAGCAGCGGGGAACTAGAACAGCCCCAGCATTTT. This codes for CASSGELEQPQHF.